The source of this TCR beta chain is a study of Graves' ophthalmopathy and Graves' hyperthyroidism. General observations from the study: Blood also contained most of the expanded thyroid clonotypes above 0.001 frequency.

The CDR3 is made up of 15 amino acids. V lost 2 bases and J lost 2, with 12 bases in between. Fresh peripheral blood (about 9 ml) yielded the PBMCs. This clonotype was recorded at least ten times. Antigen unknown. RNA transcripts were the source from which TCR beta CDR3 regions were amplified. After a first-round RT-PCR with HTBI primers, a second-round multiplex PCR was run. One entry per CDR3 protein, called by TCRdb with MiXCR from the multiplex PCR reads. Among about 390,000 distinct CDR3 sequences listed, 17% were seen once. Input material: peripheral blood. The source of this sequence is an adult woman with stable Graves' hyperthyroidism. The chain couples TRBV12-3 or TRBV12-4 to TRBJ2-5; perhaps TRBD1 as D (6 bases). This CDR3 reads CASSLLTGPQETQYF. The CDR3 DNA reads as TGTGCCAGCAGTTTACTGACAGGTCCTCAAGAGACCCAGTACTTC.